This T cell receptor (beta chain) was obtained from a study of neoadjuvant nivolumab and ipilimumab in lung cancer. Study-level information: Patients got nivolumab 3 mg/kg on days 1, 15 and 29; combination added ipilimumab 1 mg/kg day 1.

This clone was picked up a small number of times. Its antigen is still unknown. Study conclusions and caveats: Resected-tumor TCR richness correlated positively with pretherapy blood richness. Only two of four nivolumab-treated tumors gained richness and clonality by surgery. TCR richness and clonality were higher in tumors than adjacent uninvolved lung.

Only in-frame clones appear in the TCRdb table, and some are missing; sequencing was by immunoSEQ multiplex PCR. The sample holds 30,000 to 35,000 clones; about nine tenths are singletons and the top ten take roughly 5%. The sequences come from peripheral blood, collected after neoadjuvant nivolumab, alone or with ipilimumab, at or shortly before surgery. The TCR originated in an adult with non-small cell lung cancer.

The CDR3 bases are TGTGCCAGCAGAGGACAGGGAAATGTGAACACTGAAGCTTTCTTT. Translation gives CASRGQGNVNTEAFF. The genes are TRBV6-1 and TRBJ1-1; TRBD1 aligns across 8 bases. Germline values: CDR1 MNHNS, CDR2 SASEGT. The junction had 6 bases not matched to a gene; V was cut back by 6 bases and J by 0 bases. The CDR3 consists of 15 residues.